This T cell receptor (beta chain) derives from a study of T cells in tuberculosis. Findings and caveats of the study: Active tuberculosis patients had shorter CDR3-alpha; the beta difference was nonsignificant.

Sequencing used immunoSEQ multiplex PCR; TCRdb keeps in-frame clones, though not all of them. This sample has more than 40,000 clones, with about 95% found just once. A remark on this clone: The antigen is unknown.

V was cut by 0 bases and J by 1 base, with 10 bases left in between. The germline gives CDR1 LGHNA, CDR2 YNFKEQ. The CDR3 spans 16 residues. The gene calls are TRBV4-2 and TRBJ2-1; TRBD1 might be the D (5 bases). Sample: PBMCs. This TCR was recovered from a donor aged 10-29 years with latent tuberculosis or without tuberculosis infection. Some clones in this sample may be carry-over from other donors' samples. The CDR3 sequence is CASSQDPGHSYNEQFF. CDR3 bases: TGTGCCAGCAGCCAAGACCCAGGACATTCCTACAATGAGCAGTTCTTC.